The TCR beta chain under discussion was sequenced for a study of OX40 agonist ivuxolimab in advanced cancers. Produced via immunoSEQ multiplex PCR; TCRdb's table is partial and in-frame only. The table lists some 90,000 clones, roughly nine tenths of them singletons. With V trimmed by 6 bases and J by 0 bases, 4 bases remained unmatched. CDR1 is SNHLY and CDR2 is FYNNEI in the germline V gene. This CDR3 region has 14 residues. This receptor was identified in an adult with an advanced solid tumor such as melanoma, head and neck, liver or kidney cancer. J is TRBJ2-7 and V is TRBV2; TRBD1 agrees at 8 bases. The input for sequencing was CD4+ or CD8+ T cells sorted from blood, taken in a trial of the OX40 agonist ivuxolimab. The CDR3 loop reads CASSKGQGSYEQYF. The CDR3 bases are TGTGCCAGCAGCAAAGGACAGGGCTCCTACGAGCAGTACTTC.